One sample yielded the 4 T cell receptor beta chains listed below, sequenced in a study of regulatory T cells in long-lasting Graves disease. Time point denoted: persistent/refractory GD, antithyroid drugs over 5 years with positive TRAb. PBMCs provided the RNA from which the TCR library was made. Libraries of TCR beta came from iRepertoire HTBI primers plus Arm-PCR of CDR3 regions. TCRdb processed the multiplex PCR reads anew with MiXCR; each CDR3 protein has one entry. The data hold about 660,000 distinct CDR3 sequences, with 25% to 30% observed a single time. The specimen comprised peripheral blood mononuclear cells (PBMCs), sampled when the disease was refractory, from a patient treated with antithyroid drugs. The receptors derive from a female donor with Graves disease.

Only one count was recorded for this clonotype. A single base separates this from a much larger clone, so it may be a read error. This chain uses TRBV2 with TRBJ1-5, with 9 bases lining up with TRBD1. The CDR3 is 18 amino acids. Germline V gene data show CDR1 as SNHLY and CDR2 as FYNNEI. CDR3 residues: CASRVGTGLQLSNRPQHF. The CDR3 bases are TGTGCCAGCAGGGTAGGGACAGGGCTCCAACTTAGCAATCGGCCCCAGCATTTT.

V gene TRBV20-1 combines with J gene TRBJ2-7; D is undetermined. Germline CDR1 is DFQATT and CDR2 is SNEGSKA (reference sequence). CDR3 length: 10 amino acids. V shed 6 bases and J shed 6 bases, with 9 bases lying between them. CDR3 nucleotides: TGCAGTGCCGACAAGGGCGAGCAGTACTTC. This translates into CSADKGEQYF.

The genes are TRBV3-1 and TRBJ2-7; D possibly matches TRBD1 or TRBD2 (5 bases each). The germline CDR1 and CDR2 sequences are LGHDT and YNNKEL (reference sequence). Trimming pared 0 bases from V and 6 bases from J, leaving 9 bases between. The CDR3 contains 13 residues. CDR3 in DNA: TGTGCCAGCAGCCAAGATAGGGACCGCGAGCAGTACTTC. It translates to CASSQDRDREQYF.

There are many counts of this clonotype. The J gene is TRBJ2-7, the V gene TRBV10-2; D tentatively reads TRBD1 or TRBD2 (5 bases each). Trimming took off 1 base at V and 3 bases at J, with 16 bases between the two ends. The CDR3 extends over 16 amino acids. CDR1 is WSHSY and CDR2 is SAAADI in the germline V gene. The DNA for the CDR3 is TGCGCCAGCAGTGAGTGGTTGGGGACCAAGTACTACGAGCAGTACTTC. Residues: CASSEWLGTKYYEQYF.